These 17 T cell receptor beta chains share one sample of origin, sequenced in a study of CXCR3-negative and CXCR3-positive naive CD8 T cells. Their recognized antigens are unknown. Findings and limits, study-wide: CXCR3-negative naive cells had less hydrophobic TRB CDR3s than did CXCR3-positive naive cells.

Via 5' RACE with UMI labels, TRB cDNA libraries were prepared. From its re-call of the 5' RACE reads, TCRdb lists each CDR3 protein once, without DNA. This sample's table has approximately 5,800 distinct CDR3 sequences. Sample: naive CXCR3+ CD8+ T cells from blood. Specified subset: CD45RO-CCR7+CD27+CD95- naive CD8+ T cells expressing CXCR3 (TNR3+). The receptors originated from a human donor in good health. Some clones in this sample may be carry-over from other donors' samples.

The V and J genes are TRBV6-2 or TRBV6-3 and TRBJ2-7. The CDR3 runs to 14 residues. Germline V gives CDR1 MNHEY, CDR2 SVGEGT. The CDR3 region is CASSYSGRPYELYF.

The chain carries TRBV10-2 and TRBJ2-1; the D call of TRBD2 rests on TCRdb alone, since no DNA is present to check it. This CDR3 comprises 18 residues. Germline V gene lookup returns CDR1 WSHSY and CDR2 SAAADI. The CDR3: CASSPGTSGSSSYNEQFF.

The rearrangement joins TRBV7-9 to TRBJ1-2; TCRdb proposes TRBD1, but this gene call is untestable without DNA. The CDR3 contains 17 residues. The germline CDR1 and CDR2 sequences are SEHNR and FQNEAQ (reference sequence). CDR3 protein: CASSPGQETPGSYGYTF. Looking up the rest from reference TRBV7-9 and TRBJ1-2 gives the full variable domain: DTGVSQNPRHKITKRGQNVTFRCDPISEHNRLYWYRQTLGQGPEFLTYFQNEAQLEKSRLLSDRFSAERPKGSFSTLEIQRTEQGDSAMYLCASSPGQETPGSYGYTFGSGTRLTVV.

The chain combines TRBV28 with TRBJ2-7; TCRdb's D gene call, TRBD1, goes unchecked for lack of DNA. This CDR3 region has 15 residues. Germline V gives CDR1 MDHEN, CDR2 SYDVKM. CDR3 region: CASSFGRGIFYEQYF.

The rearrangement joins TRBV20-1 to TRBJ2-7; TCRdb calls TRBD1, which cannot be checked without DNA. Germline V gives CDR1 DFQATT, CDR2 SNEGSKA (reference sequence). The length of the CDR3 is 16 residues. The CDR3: CSGESPGTGRSYEQYF.

The CDR3 sequence: CASSFPAVTEAFF. The chain links TRBV6-5 to TRBJ1-1; TCRdb picks TRBD1, but there is no DNA to check that call. From germline, CDR1 is MNHEY and CDR2 SVGAGI. CDR3 size: 13 residues.

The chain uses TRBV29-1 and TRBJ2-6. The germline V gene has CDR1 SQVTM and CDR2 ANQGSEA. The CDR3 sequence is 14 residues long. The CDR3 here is CSAIAGSGANVLTF.

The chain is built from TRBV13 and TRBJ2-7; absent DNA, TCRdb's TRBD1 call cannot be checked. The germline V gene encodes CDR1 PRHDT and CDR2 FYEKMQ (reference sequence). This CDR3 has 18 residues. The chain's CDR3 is CASSLGVGGQASSYEQYF. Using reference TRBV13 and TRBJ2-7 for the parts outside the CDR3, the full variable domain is AAGVIQSPRHLIKEKRETATLKCYPIPRHDTVYWYQQGPGQDPQFLISFYEKMQSDKGSIPDRFSAQQFSDYHSELNMSSLELGDSALYFCASSLGVGGQASSYEQYFGPGTRLTVT.

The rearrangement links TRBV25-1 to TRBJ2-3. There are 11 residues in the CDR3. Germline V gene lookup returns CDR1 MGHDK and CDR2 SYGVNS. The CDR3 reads CASMRGDTQYF.

The CDR3 sequence: CASSPRLGRTNYQETQYF. The chain links TRBV27 to TRBJ2-5; the D gene TCRdb calls, TRBD2, cannot be checked with no DNA. The CDR3 contains 18 residues. The germline CDR1 and CDR2 sequences are MNHEY and SMNVEV (reference sequence).

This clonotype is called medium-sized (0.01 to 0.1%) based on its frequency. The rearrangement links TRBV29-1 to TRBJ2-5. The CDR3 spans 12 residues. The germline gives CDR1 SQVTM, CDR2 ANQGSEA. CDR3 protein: CSVESLEETQYF.

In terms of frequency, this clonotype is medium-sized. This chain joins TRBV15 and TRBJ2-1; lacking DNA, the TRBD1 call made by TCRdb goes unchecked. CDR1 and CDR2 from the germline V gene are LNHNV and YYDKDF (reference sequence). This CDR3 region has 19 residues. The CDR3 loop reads CATSTPRAGTGLRNNEQFF.

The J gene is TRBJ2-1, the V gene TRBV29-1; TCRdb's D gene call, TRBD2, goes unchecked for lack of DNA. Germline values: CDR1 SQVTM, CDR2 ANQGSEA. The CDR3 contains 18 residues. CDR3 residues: CSVVGTSGRRFSYNEQFF.

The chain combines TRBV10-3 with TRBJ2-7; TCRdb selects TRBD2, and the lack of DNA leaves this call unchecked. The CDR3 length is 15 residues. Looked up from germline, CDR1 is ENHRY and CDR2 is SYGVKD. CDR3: CAISDEGGSVYEQYF.

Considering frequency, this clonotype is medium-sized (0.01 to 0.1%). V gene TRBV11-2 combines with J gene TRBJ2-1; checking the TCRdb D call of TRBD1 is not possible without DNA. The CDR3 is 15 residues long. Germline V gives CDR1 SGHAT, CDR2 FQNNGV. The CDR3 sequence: CASSLEYGHYNEQFF.

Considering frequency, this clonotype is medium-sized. CDR3 loop: CASSQDRPGMRNSPLHF. The chain joins TRBV14 to TRBJ1-6; TCRdb proposes TRBD1, but this gene call is untestable without DNA. Germline V gene lookup returns CDR1 SGHDN and CDR2 FVKESK. The CDR3 totals 17 residues.

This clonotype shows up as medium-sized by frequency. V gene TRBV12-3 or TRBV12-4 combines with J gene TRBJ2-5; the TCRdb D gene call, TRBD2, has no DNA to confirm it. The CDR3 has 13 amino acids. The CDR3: CASSQGGSETQYF.